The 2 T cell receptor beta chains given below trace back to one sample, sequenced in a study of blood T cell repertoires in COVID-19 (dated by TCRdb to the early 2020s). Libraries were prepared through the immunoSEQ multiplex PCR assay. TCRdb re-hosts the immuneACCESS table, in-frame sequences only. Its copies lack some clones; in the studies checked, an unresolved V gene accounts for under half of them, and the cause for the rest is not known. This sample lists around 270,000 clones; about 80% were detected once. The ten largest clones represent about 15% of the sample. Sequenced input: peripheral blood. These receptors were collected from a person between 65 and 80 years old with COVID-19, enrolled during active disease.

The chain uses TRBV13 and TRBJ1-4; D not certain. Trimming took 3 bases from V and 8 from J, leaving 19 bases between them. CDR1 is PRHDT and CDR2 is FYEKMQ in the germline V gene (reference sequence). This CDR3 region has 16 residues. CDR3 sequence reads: CASSFKPSGSQEKLFF. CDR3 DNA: TGTGCCAGCAGCTTTAAGCCCAGCGGGAGTCAAGAAAAACTGTTTTTT.

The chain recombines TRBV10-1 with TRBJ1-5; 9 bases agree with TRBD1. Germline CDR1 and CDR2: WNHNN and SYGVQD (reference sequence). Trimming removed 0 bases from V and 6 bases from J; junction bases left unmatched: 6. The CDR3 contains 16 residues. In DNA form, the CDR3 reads TGCGCCAGCAGTGAGTCACCCACAGGGGGCAGTCAGCCCCAGCATTTT. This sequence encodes CASSESPTGGSQPQHF.